The present T cell receptor beta chain was sequenced within a study of response to subunit inactivated influenza vaccine. V gave up 1 base and J gave up 6 bases, with 9 bases separating them. CDR1 and CDR2 (germline): SEHNR, FQNEAQ (reference sequence). CDR3 length equals 13 residues. TCRdb reprocessed the RT-PCR reads via MiXCR and lists one record per CDR3 protein. The sample yields 290,000 or so distinct CDR3 sequences, roughly 20% seen once. Specimen: PBMCs from blood, collected roughly 20 months after vaccination. The TCR was taken from a man between 50 and 69 years old who received an inactivated influenza vaccine. The rearrangement joins TRBV7-9 to TRBJ2-5; D call uncertain. The CDR3 nucleotides are TGTGCCAGCAGCTTAGGCCTGAGGAAGACCCAGTACTTC. Protein product: CASSLGLRKTQYF.